These 15 T cell receptor beta chains were sequenced from one sample in a study of blood T cell repertoires in COVID-19. Sequencing was performed with immunoSEQ multiplex PCR; in TCRdb, only in-frame clones are kept and a portion is missing. This table holds 200,000 or so clones, roughly 80% found once. The sample was PBMCs or T cells enriched from blood (not recorded which). These receptors were obtained from a man in his sixties who had recovered from COVID-19.

The chain couples TRBV24-1 to TRBJ2-5; D gene ambiguous. The germline V gene encodes CDR1 KGHDR and CDR2 SFDVKD. V lost 7 bases, J lost 5 bases, and 16 bases lay in between. The CDR3 is 14 residues long. CDR3 bases: TGTGCCACCAGCCCGGGTCAAAGTTCCGAGACCCAGTACTTC. Protein: CATSPGQSSETQYF.

This clone came up a few times. The rearrangement links TRBV14 to TRBJ1-1; a weak D match, TRBD1 (5 bases). CDR1 and CDR2 (germline): SGHDN, FVKESK. V was trimmed by 7 bases and J by 5 bases, leaving 14 bases between them. CDR3 length: 13 residues. The DNA of the CDR3 is TGTGCCAGCACCGCAGGGTTCTCGACTGAAGCTTTCTTT. Its translation is CASTAGFSTEAFF.

The chain employs TRBV19 and TRBJ1-2; D may be TRBD1 (5 bases). Deletions cut 3 bases from V and 0 bases from J, with 8 bases between. CDR1 is LNHDA, CDR2 SQIVND, per germline (reference sequence). The CDR3 contains 14 residues. The CDR3 bases are TGTGCCAGTAGTATCCTGACAGCTAACTATGGCTACACCTTC. Amino acid sequence: CASSILTANYGYTF.

This chain uses TRBV19 with TRBJ2-3, with D possibly TRBD2 on 7 matching bases. The CDR3 is made up of 14 amino acids. The germline gives CDR1 LNHDA, CDR2 SQIVND (reference sequence). Trimming removed 2 bases from V and 4 bases from J, with 10 bases in between. CDR3 nucleotide sequence: TGTGCCAGTAGTATAACAGGGAGGGCAGATACGCAGTATTTT. Protein: CASSITGRADTQYF.

V is TRBV6-5 and J is TRBJ1-4, with D possibly being TRBD1 (6 bases). Trimming removed 0 bases at V and 8 bases at J, with 13 bases between. The germline gives CDR1 MNHEY, CDR2 SVGAGI. This CDR3 contains 15 residues. The CDR3 reads CASSYSRGIGEKLFF. In DNA, the CDR3 is TGTGCCAGCAGTTACTCGAGGGGGATTGGGGAAAAACTGTTTTTT.

As regards this clone: A junction end diverges from the germline sequence, so it may reflect a read error. The gene calls are TRBV7-7 and TRBJ2-3, with D possibly being TRBD1 (6 bases). The CDR3 covers 16 residues. From germline, CDR1 is SSHAT and CDR2 FNYEAQ (reference sequence). CDR3 sequence reads: CASSLVTGLDTDTQYF. The CDR3, as DNA: TGTGCTAGCAGCTTAGTTACAGGGTTGGACACAGATACGCAGTATTTT.

V usage is TRBV18 and J usage is TRBJ1-2, with 7 bases lining up with TRBD1. CDR1 is KGHSH, CDR2 LQKENI, per germline. CDR3 length equals 15 residues. With V trimmed by 3 bases and J by 4 bases, 8 bases remained unmatched. CDR3 DNA: TGTGCCAGCTCACCCGGGACAGTTCAGTTCTATGGCTACACCTTC. Its protein product is CASSPGTVQFYGYTF.

The J gene is TRBJ2-7, the V gene TRBV10-3, with 14 bases that match TRBD2. The CDR3 runs 13 residues. Germline CDR1 ENHRY, CDR2 SYGVKD. Germline trimming cut 8 bases from V and 5 bases from J; bases unmatched to any gene: 2. This CDR3 is CAIRTSGGNEQYF. The CDR3 DNA follows: TGTGCCATCCGGACTAGCGGGGGGAACGAGCAGTACTTC.

The rearrangement joins TRBV5-1 to TRBJ2-1; 11 nucleotides match TRBD2. In germline, CDR1 is SGHRS, CDR2 YFSETQ. With V trimmed by 4 bases and J by 0 bases, 9 bases remained unmatched. The CDR3 totals 18 residues. The CDR3 loop reads CASSQTSGGPVSYNEQFF. CDR3 nucleotide sequence: TGCGCCAGCAGCCAAACTAGCGGGGGACCCGTCTCCTACAATGAGCAGTTCTTC.

The chain is built from TRBV29-1 and TRBJ2-5; D uncertain. Germline-derived CDR1 and CDR2 are SQVTM and ANQGSEA. V lost 5 bases and J lost 2, with 12 bases in between. The CDR3 loop spans 13 amino acids. The CDR3 loop is CSVSLQFQETQYF. The DNA for the CDR3 is TGCAGCGTTTCTTTACAGTTTCAAGAGACCCAGTACTTC.

The CDR3 loop reads CASSRGQDNQPQHF. Here the CDR3 DNA reads TGTGCCAGCAGCCGGGGACAGGACAATCAGCCCCAGCATTTT. The chain is built from TRBV7-2 and TRBJ1-5, with 8 bases fitting TRBD1. The V gene end was trimmed by 5 bases and the J gene end by 3 bases; junction bases not matched to a gene: 3. The CDR3 is 14 residues long. Germline V gene sequence: CDR1 SGHTA, CDR2 FQGNSA.

This clone occurred once. This rearrangement joins TRBV4-3 to TRBJ1-1; no definite D call. This CDR3 has 14 amino acids. V was clipped by 2 bases and J by 1 base, with 8 bases between them. CDR1 LGHNA and CDR2 YSLEER come from the germline V gene. This CDR3 is CASSQNYRNTEAFF. CDR3 DNA sequence: TGCGCCAGCAGCCAAAATTACAGGAACACTGAAGCTTTCTTT.

The chain couples TRBV7-3 to TRBJ2-7, with TRBD1 matching 9 bases. Germline V CDR1 and CDR2: SGHTA, FQGTGA. This CDR3 contains 15 residues. The trim removed 5 bases at V and 5 bases at J, leaving 10 bases unmatched. The CDR3 bases are TGTGCCAGCAGCCGGACCGGGACAGGGTTCGACGAGCAGTACTTC. This sequence encodes CASSRTGTGFDEQYF. Combining the CDR3 with reference TRBV7-3 and TRBJ2-7 gives the whole variable domain GAGVSQTPSNKVTEKGKYVELRCDPISGHTALYWYRQSLGQGPEFLIYFQGTGAADDSGLPNDRFFAVRPEGSVSTLKIQRTERGDSAVYLCASSRTGTGFDEQYFGPGTRLTVT.

The V call is TRBV7-2, the J call TRBJ1-1; unclear D gene. The CDR3 spans 11 residues. Trimming left V 5 bases short and J 5 bases short, with 6 bases between. CDR1 is SGHTA and CDR2 is FQGNSA in the germline V gene. The CDR3 nucleotides are TGTGCCAGCAGCCCGGGAACTGAAGCTTTCTTT. It is translated as CASSPGTEAFF.

This chain joins TRBV5-1 and TRBJ2-2; 7 bases map to TRBD1. CDR1 and CDR2 (germline): SGHRS, YFSETQ. Unmatched junction bases numbered 4, after V lost 0 bases and J lost 5 bases. This CDR3 region has 15 residues. Written as DNA, the CDR3 is TGCGCCAGCAGCTTGGGACAGGGATCGACCGGGGAGCTGTTTTTT. Protein sequence: CASSLGQGSTGELFF.